The rows below give T cell receptor beta chains drawn from one sample of a study of blood T cell repertoires in COVID-19. TCRdb's copy holds only in-frame clones and misses some; the assay was immunoSEQ multiplex PCR. The sample yields about 91,000 clones, 88% seen once. The sample consisted of peripheral blood. The source is a woman aged 70-85 years with acute or convalescent COVID-19. CDR3s include the opening cysteine and the closing phenylalanine or tryptophan. The D gene is left open where the match is weak. Some rows have no size entry. The others give once, few or many, or a class for an expanded clone.

abundance	d_gene	j_gene	v_gene	CDR3nt	CDR3aa
-	TRBD2	TRBJ2-1	TRBV5-1	TGCGCCAGCAGCTTGGCGACGGCGGGAGGGTATGAGCAGTTCTTC	CASSLATAGGYEQFF
once	-	TRBJ2-7	TRBV11-1	TGTGCCAGCAGCTTAGCGGAAAGACAGGGACTCGACTTC	CASSLAERQGLDF
-	-	TRBJ1-5	TRBV5-4	TGTGCCAGCAGCTTGTCCCCGGATCAGCCCCAGCATTTT	CASSLSPDQPQHF
-	-	TRBJ2-2	TRBV2	TGTGCCAGCTTAGGAAGGAGGAACACCGGGGAGCTGTTTTTT	CASLGRRNTGELFF
-	-	TRBJ1-6	TRBV2	TGTGCCAGCAGTGGACAGGAAGATAATTCACCCCTCCACTTT	CASSGQEDNSPLHF
-	TRBD1	TRBJ1-1	TRBV7-8	TGTGCCAGCAGCTTAACACGAGGGGGCCTCTTGGTACTGAACACTGAAGCTTTCTTT	CASSLTRGGLLVLNTEAFF
-	-	TRBJ2-7	TRBV5-4	TGTGCCAGCAGCACTATAGAGGTAGCTGTACACGAGCAGTACTTC	CASSTIEVAVHEQYF
-	TRBD1	TRBJ1-1	TRBV27	TGTGCCAGCACCCCGGACAGGAGGAACACTGAAGCTTTCTTT	CASTPDRRNTEAFF
-	TRBD2	TRBJ2-5	TRBV5-1	TGCGCCAGCAGTACCAACGGACTAGCGGGGGGGGAGACCCAGTACTTC	CASSTNGLAGGETQYF
-	-	TRBJ1-1	TRBV3-1/TRBV3-2	TGTGCCAGCAGCCAACAATCAGTGAACACTGAAGCTTTCTTT	CASSQQSVNTEAFF
-	-	TRBJ1-1	TRBV7-8	TGTGCCAGCAGCTTAGCGAAACAGGCCGCAGCTTTCTTT	CASSLAKQAAAFF
-	-	TRBJ2-2	TRBV4-2	TGTGCCAGCAGCCCAAGCGGACAGACGAACACCGGGGAGCTGTTTTTT	CASSPSGQTNTGELFF
-	-	TRBJ1-5	TRBV5-1	TGCGCCAGCAGCTTGGGAGTGGGCCGTGAGCCCCAGCATTTT	CASSLGVGREPQHF
once	-	TRBJ1-2	TRBV27	TGTGCCAGCAGTACACTTTCGGGGGGGGATGGCTACACCTTC	CASSTLSGGDGYTF
-	-	TRBJ2-5	TRBV5-1	TGCGCCAGCAGCTTGCAGGGAACACAAGAGACCCAGTACTTC	CASSLQGTQETQYF
-	TRBD2	TRBJ2-1	TRBV19	TGTGCCAGTAGTACCGGGACTATAGTGGGCCGTAAGCAGTTCTTC	CASSTGTIVGRKQFF
-	TRBD2	TRBJ2-7	TRBV28	TGTGCCAGCAGTTTCAGTCTAGCGGGGCTAACCTACGAGCAGTACTTC	CASSFSLAGLTYEQYF
-	TRBD2	TRBJ2-1	TRBV19	TGTGCCAGTAGTACCTTAGCGGGTGGAATCTACAATGAGCAGTTCTTC	CASSTLAGGIYNEQFF
-	-	TRBJ2-7	TRBV5-4	TGTGCCAGCAGCTTGCCCGGTTACGAGCAGTACTTC	CASSLPGYEQYF
-	-	TRBJ1-1	TRBV7-9	TGTGCCAGCAGCCTAAGGGGGGGCTATCTGACTGAAGCTTTCTTT	CASSLRGGYLTEAFF
once	-	TRBJ2-4	TRBV5-1	TGCGCCAGCAGCTTAGGGACTCCAGCCAAAAACATTCAGTACTTC	CASSLGTPAKNIQYF
-	TRBD1	TRBJ2-2	TRBV3-1/TRBV3-2	TGTGCCAGCAGCCAAGATGGGACAGGGTTCGGGGAGCTGTTTTTT	CASSQDGTGFGELFF
-	TRBD1	TRBJ2-1	TRBV23-1	TGCGCCAGCAAGCAGTCGAGACAGGGGGCGGACAATGAGCAGTTCTTC	CASKQSRQGADNEQFF
-	-	TRBJ1-2	TRBV5-4	TGTGCCAGCAGCTCCCCGGGGGGGGCAAGGAATGGCTACACCTTC	CASSSPGGARNGYTF
-	TRBD1	TRBJ1-5	TRBV15	TGTGCCACCAGCAGGACAGGGGACGGTCAGCCCCAGCATTTT	CATSRTGDGQPQHF
-	TRBD2	TRBJ2-3	TRBV4-1	TGCGCCAGCAGCCAACAGGTAGCGGGGGGGCGTCATGGCACAGATACGCAGTATTTT	CASSQQVAGGRHGTDTQYF
-	TRBD2	TRBJ2-3	TRBV28	TGTGCCAGCAGTTTATCGGCGGGGGGTGATACGCAGTATTTT	CASSLSAGGDTQYF
-	-	TRBJ2-3	TRBV6-6	TGTGCCAGCACAGGGACTTCGGTCACAGATACGCAGTATTTT	CASTGTSVTDTQYF
-	-	TRBJ1-2	TRBV6-5	TGTGCCAGCAGTTACTTGGTATCAGGGGGCTACACCTTC	CASSYLVSGGYTF
once	TRBD1	TRBJ1-5	TRBV6-5	TGTGCCAGCAGTTTTTCCGGGACAGGGCTTGGGCAGCCCCAGCATTTT	CASSFSGTGLGQPQHF
once	-	TRBJ2-1	TRBV14	TGTGCCAGCAGCCTGGCAGGCGGGACCTACAATGAGCAGTTCTTC	CASSLAGGTYNEQFF
-	TRBD2	TRBJ2-7	TRBV11-2	TGTGCCAGCAGGTTCCGGACTAGCGAGACCTACGAGCAGTACTTC	CASRFRTSETYEQYF
-	-	TRBJ2-7	TRBV19	TGTGCCAGTAGTGGTGCTCGGGCAGGGAATTTGGGCTACGAGCAGTACTTC	CASSGARAGNLGYEQYF
-	-	TRBJ2-1	TRBV24-1	TGTGCCACCAGTGATAGCTCCGACATTCACTCCTACAATGAGCAGTTCTTC	CATSDSSDIHSYNEQFF
-	-	TRBJ2-5	TRBV12-3/TRBV12-4	TGTGCCAGCAGTTTATGGACAGAAGAGACCCAGTACTTC	CASSLWTEETQYF
-	-	TRBJ1-4	TRBV29-1	TGCAGCGTTGTACAGGGTAGTGAAAAACTGTTTTTT	CSVVQGSEKLFF
-	-	TRBJ2-7	TRBV18	TGTGCCAGCTCCTCAGGGGCTAGAGCAACCTACGAGCAGTACTTC	CASSSGARATYEQYF
-	-	TRBJ2-7	TRBV5-4	TGTGCCAGCAGCGAGACAATAACGGCCTACGAGCAGTACTTC	CASSETITAYEQYF
-	-	TRBJ2-7	TRBV3-1/TRBV3-2	TGTGCCAGCAGCCAAGAGGTTGGGGGGTATGAGCAGTACTTC	CASSQEVGGYEQYF
-	-	TRBJ2-3	TRBV7-3	TGTGCCAGCAGCATTGACATCCCAAGCACAGATACGCAGTATTTT	CASSIDIPSTDTQYF
-	-	TRBJ2-5	TRBV19	TGTGCCAGTAGTATAGCCGGGGTGGAGACCCAGTACTTC	CASSIAGVETQYF